This passage covers 8 T cell receptor beta chains from one sample sequenced in a study of long-term antiretroviral therapy in people with HIV. At survey level, the immunoSEQ assay was run in its v3.0 version. Assay used: immunoSEQ multiplex PCR; TCRdb lists only in-frame clones, some missing. The sample has around 35,000 clones, roughly three quarters seen once; the top ten hold over 7%. Sequenced material: unsorted PBMCs, taken 3.1 years after starting antiretroviral therapy. The receptors were gathered from a woman aged 45-60 years with HIV.

V is TRBV6-5 and J is TRBJ2-7; D gene uncertain. CDR1 is MNHEY and CDR2 is SVGAGI in the germline V gene. Trimming cost V 0 bases and J 3 bases, with 9 bases left between them. The CDR3 extends over 14 amino acids. CDR3 amino acids: CASSYSTGHYEQYV. For the CDR3, the DNA is TGTGCCAGCAGTTACTCGACCGGTCACTACGAGCAGTACGTC.

The chain employs TRBV7-9 and TRBJ1-6; D is ambiguous. The V end lost 3 bases, the J end lost 14 bases, and 11 bases lay between the germline ends. CDR3 size: 12 residues. Germline V gene data show CDR1 as SEHNR and CDR2 as FQNEAQ (reference sequence). CDR3 loop: CASSLFNKALHF. The CDR3 nucleotides read TGTGCCAGCAGCTTGTTTAACAAGGCCCTCCACTTT.

V is TRBV7-8 and J is TRBJ1-4; D not certain. This CDR3 has 15 residues. Trimming removed 2 bases at V and 0 bases at J, with 7 bases between. CDR1 is SGHVS and CDR2 is FQNEAQ in the germline V gene. The CDR3 is CASSLTVATNEKLFF. The CDR3 DNA reads TGTGCCAGCAGCTTAACGGTTGCAACTAATGAAAAACTGTTTTTT. The full variable domain, completed using reference TRBV7-8 and TRBJ1-4, is GAGVSQSPRYKVAKRGQDVALRCDPISGHVSLFWYQQALGQGPEFLTYFQNEAQLDKSGLPSDRFFAERPEGSVSTLKIQRTQQEDSAVYLCASSLTVATNEKLFFGSGTQLSVL.

The rearrangement links TRBV7-7 to TRBJ2-5; D perhaps matches TRBD1 (6 bases). The CDR3 runs to 13 residues. The germline V and J ends were trimmed by 5 bases and 4 bases, with 11 bases remaining between them. Per the germline V gene, CDR1 is SSHAT and CDR2 is FNYEAQ (reference sequence). The CDR3 loop reads CASSPGRGETQYF. For the CDR3, the DNA is TGTGCCAGCAGCCCCGGCAGGGGAGAGACCCAGTACTTC.

In the case of this clone: The same CDR3 also results from other DNA sequences found in this sample. V and J are TRBV5-1 and TRBJ2-1; D not resolved. The CDR3 runs to 15 residues. V lost 3 bases to trimming and J lost 0 bases, with 10 bases between them. Germline CDR1 and CDR2: SGHRS and YFSETQ. CDR3 residues: CASSSGGSSYNEQFF. The DNA of the CDR3 is TGCGCCAGCAGCTCGGGTGGTAGCTCCTACAATGAGCAGTTCTTC.

The chain is built from TRBV7-9 and TRBJ2-5; possible D gene TRBD2, 6 bases. Germline V gene lookup returns CDR1 SEHNR and CDR2 FQNEAQ (reference sequence). CDR3 length: 15 residues. V lost 7 bases, J lost 3 bases, and 18 bases lay in between. The CDR3 DNA reads as TGTGCCAGCACCACCGCGCGGGACGGGGAAGAGACCCAGTACTTC. Translating gives CASTTARDGEETQYF.

This chain links TRBV6-1 with TRBJ1-1, with D hard to call. Germline V gene data show CDR1 as MNHNS and CDR2 as SASEGT. The CDR3 sequence is 16 residues long. V was clipped by 1 base and J by 0 bases, with 12 bases between them. The CDR3 reads CASSEDLVTVNTEAFF. The DNA of the CDR3 is TGTGCCAGCAGTGAAGATCTGGTTACGGTGAACACTGAAGCTTTCTTT.

J is TRBJ1-5 and V is TRBV29-1; no clear D. The V and J ends lost 6 bases and 5 bases respectively, with 14 bases between them. The CDR3 runs to 13 residues. Germline-derived CDR1 and CDR2 are SQVTM and ANQGSEA. The CDR3 DNA reads TGCAGCGTAAGGCCCGCGGAGGATCAGCCCCAGCATTTT. It encodes CSVRPAEDQPQHF.